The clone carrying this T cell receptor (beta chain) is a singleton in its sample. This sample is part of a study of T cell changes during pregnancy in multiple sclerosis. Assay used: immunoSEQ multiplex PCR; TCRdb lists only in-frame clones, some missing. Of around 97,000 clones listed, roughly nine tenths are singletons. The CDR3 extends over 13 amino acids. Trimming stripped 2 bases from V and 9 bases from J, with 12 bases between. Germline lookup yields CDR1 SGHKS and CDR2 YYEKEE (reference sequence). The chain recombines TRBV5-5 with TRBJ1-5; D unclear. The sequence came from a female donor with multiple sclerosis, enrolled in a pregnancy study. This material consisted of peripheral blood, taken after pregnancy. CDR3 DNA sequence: TGTGCCAGCAGCTTAAAAGGAGAGGGGCCCCAGCATTTT. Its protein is CASSLKGEGPQHF. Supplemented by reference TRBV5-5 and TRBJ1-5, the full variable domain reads DAGVTQSPTHLIKTRGQQVTLRCSPISGHKSVSWYQQVLGQGPQFIFQYYEKEERGRGNFPDRFSARQFPNYSSELNVNALLLGDSALYLCASSLKGEGPQHFGDGTRLSIL.